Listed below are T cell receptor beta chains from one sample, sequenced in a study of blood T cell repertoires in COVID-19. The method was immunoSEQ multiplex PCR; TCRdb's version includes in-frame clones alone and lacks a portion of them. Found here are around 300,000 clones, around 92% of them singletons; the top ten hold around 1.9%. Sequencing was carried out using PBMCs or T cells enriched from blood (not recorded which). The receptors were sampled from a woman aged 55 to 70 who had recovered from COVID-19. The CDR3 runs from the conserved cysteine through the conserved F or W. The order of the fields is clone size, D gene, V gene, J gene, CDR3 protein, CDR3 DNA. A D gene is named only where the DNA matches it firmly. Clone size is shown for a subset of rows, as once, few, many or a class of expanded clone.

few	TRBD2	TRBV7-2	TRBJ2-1	CASSRSTREPLFF	TGTGCCAGCAGCCGGTCCACGCGGGAGCCTTTGTTCTTC
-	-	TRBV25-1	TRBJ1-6	CASSSTDNSPLHF	TGTGCCAGCAGTTCGACAGATAATTCACCCCTCCACTTT
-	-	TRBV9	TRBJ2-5	CASSVLGRGETQYF	TGTGCCAGCAGCGTACTTGGACGAGGGGAGACCCAGTACTTC
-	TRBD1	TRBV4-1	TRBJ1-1	CASSLYGGTAREAFF	TGCGCCAGCAGCCTTTACGGAGGGACAGCAAGAGAAGCTTTCTTT
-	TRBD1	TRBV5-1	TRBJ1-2	CASSLGDQGQGAGGYTF	TGCGCCAGCAGCTTGGGAGACCAAGGACAGGGCGCGGGGGGCTACACCTTC
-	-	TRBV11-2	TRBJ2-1	CASSRTLTYSYNEQFF	TGTGCCAGCAGCCGGACACTTACCTACTCCTACAATGAGCAGTTCTTC
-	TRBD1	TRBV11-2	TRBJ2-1	CASSRDPAGGEQFF	TGTGCCAGCAGCCGTGACCCCGCAGGGGGTGAGCAGTTCTTC
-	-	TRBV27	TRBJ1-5	CASSLGPSGNSNQPQHF	TGTGCCAGCAGTTTAGGACCCTCGGGGAATAGCAATCAGCCCCAGCATTTT
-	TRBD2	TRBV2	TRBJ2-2	CASRREVGGELFF	TGTGCCAGCAGGCGGGAGGTGGGCGGGGAGCTGTTTTTT
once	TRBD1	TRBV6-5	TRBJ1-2	CASRPPGTGVKGYTF	TGTGCCAGCAGACCCCCAGGGACAGGGGTAAAGGGCTACACCTTC
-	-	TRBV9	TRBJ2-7	CASSAGAVDEQYF	TGTGCCAGCAGCGCAGGGGCAGTGGACGAGCAGTACTTC
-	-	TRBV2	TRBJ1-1	CASSGGRGTEAFF	TGTGCCAGCAGTGGGGGCAGGGGCACTGAAGCTTTCTTT
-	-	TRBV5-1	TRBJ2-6	CASSLQFLANVLTF	TGCGCCAGCAGCTTGCAGTTTTTGGCCAACGTCCTGACTTTC
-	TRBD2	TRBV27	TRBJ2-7	CASRPGLSSWNYEQYF	TGTGCCAGCAGACCGGGACTATCCTCATGGAACTACGAGCAGTACTTC
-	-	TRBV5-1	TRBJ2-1	CASRRQADNEQFF	TGCGCCAGCAGACGACAGGCTGACAATGAGCAGTTCTTC
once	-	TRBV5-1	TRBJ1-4	CASSLLGTEKLFF	TGCGCCAGCAGCCTCCTCGGGACAGAAAAACTGTTTTTT
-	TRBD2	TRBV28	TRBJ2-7	CASSLVAGASYEQYF	TGTGCCAGCAGTTTAGTAGCGGGAGCGTCCTACGAGCAGTACTTC
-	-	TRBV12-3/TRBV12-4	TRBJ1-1	CASNWDKNTEAFF	TGTGCCAGCAACTGGGACAAGAACACTGAAGCTTTCTTT
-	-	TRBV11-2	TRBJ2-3	CASSLVLLSTDTQYF	TGTGCCAGCAGCCTGGTACTCCTAAGCACAGATACGCAGTATTTT
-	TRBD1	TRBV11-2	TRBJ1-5	CASSLGTGSVVNQPQHF	TGTGCCAGCAGCTTGGGGACAGGATCGGTGGTTAATCAGCCCCAGCATTTT
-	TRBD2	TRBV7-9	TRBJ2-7	CASSPPVGTRILEQYF	TGTGCCAGCAGTCCCCCGGTTGGGACTAGAATTCTCGAGCAGTACTTC
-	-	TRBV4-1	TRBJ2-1	CASSPNVYNEQFF	TGCGCCAGCAGCCCCAATGTTTACAATGAGCAGTTCTTC
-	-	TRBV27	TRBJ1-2	CASSLDVTSYGYTF	TGTGCCAGCAGTTTAGACGTGACATCTTATGGCTACACCTTC
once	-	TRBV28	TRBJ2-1	CASSAPPGIEQFF	TGTGCCAGCAGTGCCCCCCCAGGGATTGAGCAGTTCTTC
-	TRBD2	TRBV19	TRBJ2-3	CASSMGLGDTQYF	TGTGCCAGTAGTATGGGACTAGGAGATACGCAGTATTTT
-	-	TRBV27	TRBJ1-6	CASSFSGDSYNSPLHF	TGTGCCAGCAGTTTCTCAGGGGACTCCTATAATTCACCCCTCCACTTT
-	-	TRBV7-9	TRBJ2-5	CASSSATSQETQYF	TGTGCCAGCAGCTCTGCGACAAGCCAAGAGACCCAGTACTTC
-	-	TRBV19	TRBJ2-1	CASSPDPQDEQFF	TGTGCCAGTAGCCCGGATCCACAGGATGAGCAGTTCTTC
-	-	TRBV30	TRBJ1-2	CAWIQGGLFYGYTF	TGTGCCTGGATTCAGGGCGGACTATTTTATGGCTACACCTTC
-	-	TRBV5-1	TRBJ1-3	CASSVRGGAGNTIYF	TGCGCCAGCAGCGTGCGCGGAGGGGCTGGAAACACCATATATTTT
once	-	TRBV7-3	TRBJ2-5	CASSPPKQGWQETQYF	TGTGCCAGCAGCCCCCCCAAGCAGGGCTGGCAAGAGACCCAGTACTTC
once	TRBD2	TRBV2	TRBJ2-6	CASSHPGTSGGDGSGANVLTF	TGTGCCAGCAGCCACCCGGGGACTAGCGGGGGGGATGGTTCTGGGGCCAACGTCCTGACTTTC
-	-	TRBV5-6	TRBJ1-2	CASSRKWAHYTF	TGTGCCAGCAGCCGGAAATGGGCCCACTACACCTTC
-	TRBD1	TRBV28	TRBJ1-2	CASSLSTGANYGYTF	TGTGCCAGCAGTTTATCAACAGGGGCTAACTATGGCTACACCTTC
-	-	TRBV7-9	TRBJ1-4	CASSFPRGAVFEKLFF	TGTGCCAGCAGCTTTCCGCGGGGCGCGGTCTTTGAAAAACTGTTTTTT
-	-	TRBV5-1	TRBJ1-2	CASSLLPKTTDNYGYTF	TGCGCCAGCAGCTTGCTCCCTAAAACGACAGATAACTATGGCTACACCTTC
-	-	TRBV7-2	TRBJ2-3	CASSLGVGGTDTQYF	TGTGCCAGCAGCTTAGGGGTTGGGGGGACAGATACGCAGTATTTT
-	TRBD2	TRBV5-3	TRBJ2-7	CARSLGKLWREDREQYF	TGTGCCAGAAGCTTGGGTAAGTTATGGCGGGAGGATCGGGAGCAGTACTTC
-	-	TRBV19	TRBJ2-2	CASSSRGDTGELFF	TGTGCCAGTAGTAGCAGGGGGGACACCGGGGAGCTGTTTTTT
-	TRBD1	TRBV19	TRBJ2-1	CASSVGTGGYNEQFF	TGTGCCAGTAGTGTCGGGACAGGGGGTTACAATGAGCAGTTCTTC
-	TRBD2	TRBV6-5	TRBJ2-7	CASSSGTATYEQYF	TGTGCCAGCAGCAGCGGGACGGCTACCTACGAGCAGTACTTC
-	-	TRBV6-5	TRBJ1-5	CASSTDFSSNQPQHF	TGTGCCAGCAGTACCGACTTTTCTAGCAATCAGCCCCAGCATTTT
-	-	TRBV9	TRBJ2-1	CASSVAGGSYNEQFF	TGTGCCAGCAGCGTGGCAGGGGGGTCCTACAATGAGCAGTTCTTC
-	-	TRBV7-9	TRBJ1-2	CASSLVGATGGYTF	TGTGCCAGCTCCCTTGTGGGTGCGACTGGGGGCTACACCTTC
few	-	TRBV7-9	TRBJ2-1	CASSLVQLSSYNEQFF	TGTGCCAGCAGCTTAGTTCAACTGAGCTCCTACAATGAGCAGTTCTTC
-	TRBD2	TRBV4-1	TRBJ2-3	CASSQELAGFSDTQYF	TGCGCCAGCAGCCAAGAACTAGCGGGATTTTCAGATACGCAGTATTTT
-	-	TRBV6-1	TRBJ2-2	CASSEAFRGARNTGELFF	TGTGCCAGCAGTGAAGCCTTCCGGGGGGCTCGGAACACCGGGGAGCTGTTTTTT
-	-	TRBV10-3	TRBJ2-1	CAISAHGTPGTYNEQFF	TGTGCCATCAGTGCCCACGGGACACCCGGTACGTACAATGAGCAGTTCTTC
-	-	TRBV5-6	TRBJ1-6	CASSFAGADNSPLHF	TGTGCCAGCAGCTTTGCAGGGGCGGATAATTCACCCCTCCACTTT
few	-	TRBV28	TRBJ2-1	CASSQTRQLLKGYNEQFF	TGTGCCAGCAGTCAAACCCGACAGCTCCTAAAGGGCTACAATGAGCAGTTCTTC
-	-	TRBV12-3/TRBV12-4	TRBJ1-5	CASSLDNNQPQHF	TGTGCCAGCAGTCTCGACAATAATCAGCCCCAGCATTTT
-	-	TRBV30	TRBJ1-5	CAWSVLRGQPQHF	TGTGCCTGGAGTGTATTGCGAGGTCAGCCCCAGCATTTT
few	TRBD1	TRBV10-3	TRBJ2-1	CAISDSRGTNNEQFF	TGTGCCATCAGTGACTCCAGGGGGACCAACAATGAGCAGTTCTTC
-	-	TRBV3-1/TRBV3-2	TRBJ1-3	CASSQEGRVAGNTIYF	TGTGCCAGCAGCCAAGAGGGCAGGGTGGCAGGAAACACCATATATTTT